The present T cell receptor (beta chain) was sequenced within a study of cytomegalovirus exposure and HLA in healthy donors. This clone showed up just a few times. Its antigen is still unknown. Other DNA sequences within the sample encode an identical CDR3. Germline V gene sequence: CDR1 SGHRS, CDR2 YFSETQ. CDR3 length equals 14 residues. The J segment lost 4 bases and the V segment lost 0 bases, leaving 2 bases of the junction unmatched. Findings and limits, study-wide: Analyzed later, association rates of TCRs varied across HLA loci, with DRB1 most and HLA-C fewest.

A multiplex PCR was run with 60 Vbeta primers and 13 Jbeta primers. Generated by immunoSEQ multiplex PCR, the TCRdb table keeps only in-frame clones and is missing some. The sample carries about 110,000 clones, 60% to 75% recorded once. The chain combines TRBV5-1 with TRBJ1-2; 8 bases match TRBD1. The clonotype originates from a man aged 25 to 40 in good health and CMV-seronegative. The sample taken for sequencing was PBMCs. DNA for the CDR3: TGCGCCAGCAGCTTGGGGACAGGGTTCTATGGCTACACCTTC. Its protein product is CASSLGTGFYGYTF.